A single count supports the clone carrying this TCR beta chain. The CDR3 is 13 amino acids. V was trimmed by 7 bases and J by 8 bases, leaving 17 bases between them. CDR1 is ENHRY and CDR2 is SYGVKD in the germline V gene. This entry is derived from a study of blood T cell repertoires in COVID-19. Generated by immunoSEQ multiplex PCR, the TCRdb table keeps only in-frame clones and is missing some. Of 450,000 to 500,000 clones in the sample, approximately 83% were seen once. Sample: peripheral blood. The receptor was isolated from a human donor in a cohort sampled during active COVID-19. The genes are TRBV10-3 and TRBJ1-2, with D possibly TRBD1 on 5 matching bases. CDR3 nucleotides: TGTGCCATCAACGGAGGGGATGTCGAAGGCTACACCTTC. Amino acids: CAINGGDVEGYTF.